Ten or more counts support the clone carrying this TCR beta chain. What it binds is not known. The data originate from a study of CD8 T cells in ankylosing spondylitis. Study findings and constraints: Some of the motif variants had earlier been found in reactive arthritis patients' fluid and blood. Blood of patients with ankylosing spondylitis appeared to be characterized by a TCR beta motif of eight highly homologous variants. Peripheral blood held disease-linked clones only at relatively low frequency, and these were CD8+. Matched ankylosing spondylitis synovial fluid reportedly showed significant enrichment of disease-linked clones.

Quantitative 5'-RACE was performed with molecular barcodes, and it yielded the TCR beta libraries. TCRdb called the 5' RACE reads again in MiXCR, with one record for every CDR3 protein. The sample records 500,000 to 550,000 distinct CDR3 sequences, 9.5% to 15% being singletons. The CDR3 sequence is 17 residues long. V trimming: 3 bases; J trimming: 7 bases; junction bases outside the gene matches: 12. The sequenced sample was blood, either unsorted or a sorted T cell fraction (not recorded which). The genes are TRBV12-3 or TRBV12-4 and TRBJ2-1; TRBD2 aligns across 10 bases. The receptor's source is a male donor with ankylosing spondylitis. The CDR3 loop is CASSFSSGRASLNEQFF. The CDR3 nucleotides read TGTGCCAGCAGTTTTTCGAGCGGGAGGGCCTCATTGAATGAGCAGTTCTTC.